These 32 T cell receptor beta chains were sequenced from one sample in a study of neurological immune-mediated disorders. Each CDR3 protein is one row after TCRdb ran MiXCR on the 5' RACE reads. The table records tens of thousands of distinct CDR3 sequences, 2% to 2.5% of them present only once. The sample was PBMCs. All receptors come from a man aged 50 or older with multiple sclerosis.

The rearrangement uses TRBV4-3 and TRBJ2-1; possibly TRBD2 for D (7 bases). Trimming removed 1 base at V and 8 bases at J, with 15 bases between. The CDR3 extends over 15 amino acids. Germline-derived CDR1 and CDR2 are LGHNA and YSLEER. The CDR3 here is CASSQASGAGDEQFF. The CDR3 nucleotides are TGCGCCAGCAGCCAAGCTAGCGGAGCAGGGGATGAGCAGTTCTTC.

This clonotype was picked up many times. The chain combines TRBV7-8 with TRBJ2-6; possibly TRBD1 for D (6 bases). Germline CDR1 and CDR2: SGHVS and FQNEAQ. The CDR3 extends over 19 amino acids. V lost 5 bases to trimming and J lost 0 bases, with 20 bases between them. The CDR3 bases are TGTGCCAGCAGCCCGAGGTGGTCTGGCAGGGGCTCTGGGGCCAACGTCCTGACTTTC. This translates into CASSPRWSGRGSGANVLTF.

This clonotype has at least ten counts. This chain uses TRBV9 with TRBJ1-1, with a weak D call TRBD1 (5 bases). CDR3 size: 14 residues. Germline V lookup: CDR1 SGDLS, CDR2 YYNGEE. Between the trimmed V and J ends, which lost 0 bases and 1 base, there was a span of 7 bases. The CDR3 reads CASSVEGANTEAFF. Here the CDR3 DNA reads TGTGCCAGCAGCGTAGAAGGGGCGAACACTGAAGCTTTCTTT. The entire variable domain, with the rest obtained from reference TRBV9 and TRBJ1-1, is as follows: DSGVTQTPKHLITATGQRVTLRCSPRSGDLSVYWYQQSLDQGLQFLIQYYNGEERAKGNILERFSAQQFPDLHSELNLSSLELGDSALYFCASSVEGANTEAFFGQGTRLTVV.

Only a few counts were recorded for this clonotype. Since a much larger clone is just one base distant, this may be a read error. The chain couples TRBV28 to TRBJ1-1, with a weak D call TRBD1 (6 bases). CDR3 length: 12 residues. Looked up from germline, CDR1 is MDHEN and CDR2 is SYDVKM. CDR3 protein: CVSRTGGLEAFF. CDR3 coding DNA: TGTGTCAGCAGGACCGGGGGGCTAGAAGCTTTCTTT. Using reference TRBV28 and TRBJ1-1 for the parts outside the CDR3, the full variable domain is DVKVTQSSRYLVKRTGEKVFLECVQDMDHENMFWYRQDPGLGLRLIYFSYDVKMKEKGDIPEGYSVSREKKERFSLILESASTNQTSMYLCVSRTGGLEAFFGQGTRLTVV.

In this sample, this clonotype turned up many times. The V gene is TRBV2, the J gene TRBJ2-3, with 7 bases aligning to TRBD2. The CDR3 contains 11 residues. Per the germline V gene, CDR1 is SNHLY and CDR2 is FYNNEI. V lost 3 bases, J lost 9 bases, and 0 bases stayed unmatched. The CDR3 here is CASSEGGTQYF. The CDR3 coding sequence is TGTGCCAGCAGTGAGGGGGGGACGCAGTATTTT.

This clonotype appeared a few times. V gene TRBV7-3 combines with J gene TRBJ1-6; D gene ambiguous. V gave up 1 base and J gave up 6 bases, with 7 bases separating them. The length of the CDR3 is 14 residues. Per germline, CDR1 SGHTA and CDR2 FQGTGA. The CDR3 is CASSLREANSPLHF. The DNA of the CDR3 is TGTGCCAGCAGCTTAAGGGAGGCTAATTCACCCCTCCACTTT.

This clonotype was detected ten times or more. DNA for the CDR3: TGTGCCAGCAGTGGTTTGAGGTCCTCCTACGAGCAGTACTTC. Amino acids: CASSGLRSSYEQYF. The J gene is TRBJ2-7, the V gene TRBV6-5; D unclear. The CDR3 is 14 amino acids. Between the trimmed V and J ends, which lost 5 bases and 0 bases, there was a span of 11 bases. Germline V lookup: CDR1 MNHEY, CDR2 SVGAGI.

Ten or more counts support this clonotype. The gene calls are TRBV24-1 and TRBJ2-1; perhaps TRBD1 as D (5 bases). Trimming shortened V by 9 bases and J by 7 bases, and 18 bases separated the two germline ends. Germline-derived CDR1 and CDR2 are KGHDR and SFDVKD. The CDR3 loop spans 14 amino acids. Here the CDR3 reads CATSAGNFGNEQFF. CDR3 coding DNA: TGTGCCACCTCGGCAGGGAATTTTGGTAATGAGCAGTTCTTC.

This clonotype showed up many times. The V call is TRBV25-1, the J call TRBJ2-2; D might be TRBD1 (6 bases). Per the germline V gene, CDR1 is MGHDK and CDR2 is SYGVNS. This CDR3 spans 13 amino acids. Trimming shortened V by 6 bases and J by 8 bases, and 13 bases separated the two germline ends. The CDR3, as DNA: TGTGCCAGCAGCAGGCAGGGGAATGGGGAGCTGTTTTTT. The encoded protein is CASSRQGNGELFF.

In this sample, this clonotype turned up many times. The chain is built from TRBV6-1 and TRBJ2-1; 9 bases map to TRBD1. After removal of 1 base from V and 4 bases from J, the junction contained 5 bases not matched to a gene. The germline V gene encodes CDR1 MNHNS and CDR2 SASEGT. This CDR3 is 16 amino acids long. The CDR3 loop reads CASSEVWTGAYNEQFF. Here the CDR3 DNA reads TGTGCCAGCAGTGAAGTCTGGACAGGGGCTTACAATGAGCAGTTCTTC.

This clonotype was detected many times. This rearrangement joins TRBV5-1 to TRBJ2-2, with D unresolved. The CDR3 contains 16 residues. Looked up from germline, CDR1 is SGHRS and CDR2 is YFSETQ. V was clipped by 2 bases and J by 5 bases, with 16 bases between them. The CDR3 spells CASSLERVSFTGELFF. DNA for the CDR3: TGCGCCAGCAGCTTAGAAAGGGTATCTTTTACCGGGGAGCTGTTTTTT.

The sample holds a few counts of this clonotype. The genes are TRBV4-1 and TRBJ1-1, with D possibly being TRBD1 (5 bases). Germline CDR1 reads MGHRA; CDR2 reads YSYEKL. Trimming removed 0 bases at V and 1 base at J, with 12 bases between. There are 16 residues in the CDR3. CDR3 DNA sequence: TGCGCCAGCAGCCAAGATCGGTGGCAGGGGAACACTGAAGCTTTCTTT. Amino acid sequence: CASSQDRWQGNTEAFF.

This clonotype was counted many times. The rearrangement links TRBV7-2 to TRBJ2-1; the match to TRBD2 covers 7 bases. The CDR3 is made up of 16 amino acids. Per the germline V gene, CDR1 is SGHTA and CDR2 is FQGNSA. V lost 1 base, J lost 0 bases, and 3 bases stayed unmatched. CDR3 DNA sequence: TGTGCCAGCAGCTTAGTGGGAGGGAGCTCCTACAATGAGCAGTTCTTC. It codes for CASSLVGGSSYNEQFF.

This clonotype was counted many times. The rearrangement uses TRBV5-1 and TRBJ2-2, with D possibly being TRBD1 (5 bases). V lost 7 bases and J 5 bases, leaving 12 bases between the germline ends. The CDR3 totals 13 residues. Germline CDR1 and CDR2: SGHRS and YFSETQ. The chain's CDR3 is CASRAPGTGELFF. For the CDR3, the DNA is TGCGCCAGCCGGGCCCCAGGGACCGGGGAGCTGTTTTTT.

This clonotype was recorded at least ten times. The chain employs TRBV4-3 and TRBJ2-2; D not certain. Germline V gene data show CDR1 as LGHNA and CDR2 as YSLEER. This CDR3 contains 15 residues. Trimming removed 0 bases from V and 3 bases from J, with 8 bases in between. In nucleotides, the CDR3 is TGCGCCAGCAGCCAAGAAGAAGGGCACACCGGGGAGCTGTTTTTT. Protein product: CASSQEEGHTGELFF.

This clonotype was seen many times. This chain connects TRBV5-6 to TRBJ1-2, with 7 positions matching TRBD1. V shed 0 bases, J shed 8 bases, and the junction held 4 bases outside the gene matches. This CDR3 comprises 13 residues. Germline V lookup: CDR1 SGHDT, CDR2 YYEEEE. DNA of the CDR3: TGTGCCAGCAGCTTGGTAAGGGGGCACGGCTACACCTTC. The encoded protein is CASSLVRGHGYTF.

This clonotype was observed at least ten times. The rearrangement links TRBV7-2 to TRBJ2-7; TRBD1 matches 8 bases. The junction had 10 bases not matched to a gene; V was cut back by 5 bases and J by 4 bases. Germline values: CDR1 SGHTA, CDR2 FQGNSA. This CDR3 spans 15 amino acids. CDR3 nucleotide sequence: TGTGCCAGCAGCCCCACCGGGACAGGAAGATACGAGCAGTACTTC. It yields the protein CASSPTGTGRYEQYF.

In this sample, this clonotype turned up many times. The chain couples TRBV20-1 to TRBJ1-5; TRBD1 matches 12 bases. Germline values: CDR1 DFQATT, CDR2 SNEGSKA (reference sequence). This CDR3 has 17 amino acids. Trimming removed 0 bases from V and 4 bases from J; junction bases left unmatched: 7. The DNA for the CDR3 is TGCAGTGCTAGAGATCTAGGGACAGGGGGCCTTAATCAGCCCCAGCATTTT. As protein: CSARDLGTGGLNQPQHF.

At least ten counts were recorded for this clonotype. In DNA, the CDR3 is TGTGCCATCAATGCGGGACAGGGCGGCGAGCAGTACTTC. Amino acid sequence: CAINAGQGGEQYF. V and J are TRBV10-3 and TRBJ2-7; TRBD1 aligns across 9 bases. The junction had 7 bases not matched to a gene; V was cut back by 7 bases and J by 6 bases. CDR1 ENHRY and CDR2 SYGVKD come from the germline V gene. This CDR3 comprises 13 residues.

This clonotype was seen ten or more times. The rearrangement links TRBV6-2 or TRBV6-3 to TRBJ2-7; 8 bases are shared with TRBD1. Germline V gives CDR1 MNHEY, CDR2 SVGEGT. Trimming removed 6 bases from V and 5 bases from J; junction bases left unmatched: 6. This CDR3 spans 13 amino acids. The CDR3 bases are TGTGCCAGCAGACGGACAGGGTCCCACGAGCAGTACTTC. This sequence encodes CASRRTGSHEQYF.

This clonotype was seen at least ten times. The J gene is TRBJ2-4, the V gene TRBV4-1, with 8 bases that match TRBD1. The germline V gene encodes CDR1 MGHRA and CDR2 YSYEKL. The V segment lost 4 bases and the J segment 6 bases; nucleotides outside the gene matches: 8. The CDR3 is 15 amino acids. The CDR3 loop reads CASSLVRGLGNIQYF. In nucleotides, the CDR3 is TGCGCCAGCAGCCTGGTCAGGGGGCTCGGAAACATTCAGTACTTC.

This clonotype occurred many times. The chain employs TRBV4-2 and TRBJ2-2, with 7 bases identical to TRBD2. The CDR3 is 15 residues long. The germline CDR1 and CDR2 sequences are LGHNA and YNFKEQ. The junction had 4 bases not matched to a gene; V was cut back by 1 base and J by 5 bases. This chain's CDR3 is CASSQAQAGTGELFF. DNA of the CDR3: TGTGCCAGCAGCCAAGCCCAAGCGGGGACCGGGGAGCTGTTTTTT.

This clonotype was recorded many times. The rearrangement uses TRBV6-2 or TRBV6-3 and TRBJ2-1, with D hard to call. CDR3 length: 13 amino acids. Germline values: CDR1 MNHEY, CDR2 SVGEGT. V gave up 5 bases and J gave up 4 bases, with 9 bases separating them. The CDR3 spells CASSESRYNEQFF. The CDR3, as DNA: TGTGCCAGCAGTGAGAGTCGGTACAATGAGCAGTTCTTC.

This clonotype has at least ten counts. The chain employs TRBV7-2 and TRBJ2-6, with D hard to call. CDR3 length equals 15 residues. Germline values: CDR1 SGHTA, CDR2 FQGNSA. Trimming cost V 1 base and J 4 bases, with 8 bases left between them. CDR3 coding DNA: TGTGCCAGCAGCTTAGGCGCAACGGGGGCCAACGTCCTGACTTTC. It encodes CASSLGATGANVLTF.

This clonotype showed up many times. CDR3 amino acids: CASRSRDRDYNEQFF. In nucleotides, the CDR3 is TGTGCCAGCAGGTCCCGGGACAGGGACTACAATGAGCAGTTCTTC. The chain carries TRBV6-5 and TRBJ2-1; 9 nucleotides align to TRBD1. Germline CDR1 MNHEY, CDR2 SVGAGI. Trimming removed 6 bases from V and 3 bases from J; junction bases left unmatched: 6. CDR3 size: 15 residues.

In its sample, this clonotype was seen many times. This chain links TRBV5-5 with TRBJ1-5; 8 bases match TRBD1. Trimming cost V 4 bases and J 3 bases; bases outside gene matches: 15. CDR3 size: 18 residues. CDR1 and CDR2 (germline): SGHKS, YYEKEE (reference sequence). The CDR3 protein is CASSPVHADRVNNQPQHF. CDR3 nucleotide sequence: TGTGCCAGCAGCCCCGTACACGCGGACAGGGTGAACAATCAGCCCCAGCATTTT.

This clonotype occurred many times. The chain recombines TRBV27 with TRBJ1-6, with no clear D. The CDR3 length is 14 residues. The germline V gene encodes CDR1 MNHEY and CDR2 SMNVEV (reference sequence). Trimming shortened V by 3 bases and J by 6 bases, and 9 bases separated the two germline ends. Here the CDR3 reads CASSFPGANSPLHF. The CDR3, as DNA: TGTGCCAGCAGTTTCCCGGGAGCTAATTCACCCCTCCACTTT.

This clonotype has at least ten counts. The chain has TRBV5-1 and TRBJ2-7; D perhaps matches TRBD1 (5 bases). From germline, CDR1 is SGHRS and CDR2 YFSETQ. V was clipped by 4 bases and J by 6 bases, with 11 bases between them. The CDR3 is 12 amino acids. CDR3 coding DNA: TGCGCCAGCAGCACCGGACATCCCGAGCAGTACTTC. This sequence encodes CASSTGHPEQYF.

This clonotype was picked up one time. Mismatch with germline at one junction end may stem from a read error. The chain recombines TRBV6-2 or TRBV6-3 with TRBJ2-1; D is perhaps TRBD1 or TRBD2 (5 bases each). The CDR3 is 11 amino acids. Looked up from germline, CDR1 is MNHEY and CDR2 is SVGEGT. The CDR3 sequence is CARLTGQTQLF. The CDR3 DNA sequence: TGTGCCAGACTCACGGGGCAAACCCAGTTATTC.

On this clonotype itself: With a much larger clone just one base away, this may be a read error. CDR3 sequence reads: CAIRTMSKNEQYF. The CDR3 DNA is TGTGCCATCAGGACTATGAGCAAGAACGAGCAGTACTTC. The chain is built from TRBV10-3 and TRBJ2-7; tentative D call: TRBD2 (5 bases). Per germline, CDR1 ENHRY and CDR2 SYGVKD. Trimming removed 6 bases at V and 5 bases at J, with 14 bases between. The CDR3 loop spans 13 amino acids.

This clonotype was observed many times. DNA of the CDR3: TGTGCCAGCAGCCAATCCTACAGGTCCCAAGAGACCCAGTACTTC. This sequence encodes CASSQSYRSQETQYF. The J gene is TRBJ2-5, the V gene TRBV16; D may be TRBD1 (5 bases). CDR3 length equals 15 residues. With 0 bases removed from V and 1 base from J, the gap between germline ends came to 9 bases. Germline-derived CDR1 and CDR2 are KGHSY and FQNENV.

The sample holds many counts of this clonotype. The chain links TRBV7-9 to TRBJ2-5; D might be TRBD1 (6 bases). There are 13 residues in the CDR3. Germline loops: CDR1 SEHNR, CDR2 FQNEAQ (reference sequence). The ends were cut back, 5 bases at V and 1 base at J, with 8 bases in the middle. The CDR3 nucleotides are TGTGCCAGCAGCCTGGGGGCCCAAGAGACCCAGTACTTC. Translating it yields CASSLGAQETQYF.